This T cell receptor beta chain was documented in a study of T cell repertoires in cytomegalovirus infection. About the research overall: Peptides in the study included HLA-C-restricted and HLA-B-restricted CMV epitopes. General study results and limits: HLA-C-restricted CMV clonotypes gave the most frequent clonotype in two of eight donors.

From the reads, TCRdb called clonotypes with MiXCR, one entry per CDR3 protein. The table has around 770,000 distinct CDR3 sequences, approximately 32% seen once. CDR1 is SSHAT, CDR2 FNYEAQ, per germline (reference sequence). This CDR3 comprises 15 residues. A note on this clonotype: No antigen is known for it. At one end, the junction sequence differs from germline, possibly due to a read error.

Sequencing was performed on cultured CD8+ T cells from PBMCs, taken from culture after CMV antigen stimulation. This clonotype was sampled from a human donor in good health (CMV status not recorded). Some clones in this sample may be carry-over from other donors' samples. The J gene is TRBJ2-5, the V gene TRBV7-7; 8 positions match TRBD1. The CDR3 loop is CASSLAYGTGETQYF. For the CDR3, the DNA is TGTGCTAGCAGCTTAGCTTATGGGACAGGCGAGACCCAGTACTTC.